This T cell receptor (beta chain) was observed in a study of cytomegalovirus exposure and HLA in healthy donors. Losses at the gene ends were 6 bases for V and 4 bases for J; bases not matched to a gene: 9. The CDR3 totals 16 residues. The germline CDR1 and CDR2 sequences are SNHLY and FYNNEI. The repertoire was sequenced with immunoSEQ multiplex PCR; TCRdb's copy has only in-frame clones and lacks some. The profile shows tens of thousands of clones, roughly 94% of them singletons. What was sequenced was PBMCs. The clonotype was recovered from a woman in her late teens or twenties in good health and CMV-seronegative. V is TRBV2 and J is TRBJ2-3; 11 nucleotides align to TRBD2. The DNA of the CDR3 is TGTGCCAGCAGCTTAGCGGGGGGGCCGGGCGCAGATACGCAGTATTTT. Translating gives CASSLAGGPGADTQYF.